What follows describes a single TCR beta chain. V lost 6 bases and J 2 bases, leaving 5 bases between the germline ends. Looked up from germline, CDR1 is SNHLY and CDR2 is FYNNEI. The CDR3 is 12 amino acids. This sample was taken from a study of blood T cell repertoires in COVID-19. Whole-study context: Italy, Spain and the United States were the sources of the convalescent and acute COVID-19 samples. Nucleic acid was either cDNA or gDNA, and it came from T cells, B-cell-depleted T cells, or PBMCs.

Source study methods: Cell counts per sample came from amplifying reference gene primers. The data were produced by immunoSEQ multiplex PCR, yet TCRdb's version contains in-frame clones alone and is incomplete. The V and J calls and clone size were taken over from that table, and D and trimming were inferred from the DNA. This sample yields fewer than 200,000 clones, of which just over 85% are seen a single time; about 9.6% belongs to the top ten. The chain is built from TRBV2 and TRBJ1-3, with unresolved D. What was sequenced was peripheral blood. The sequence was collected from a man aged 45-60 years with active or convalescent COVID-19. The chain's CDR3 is CASRRAGNTIYF. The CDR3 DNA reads TGTGCCAGCAGGAGGGCTGGAAACACCATATATTTT.